The T cell receptor beta chain described here comes from a study of T-cell reconstitution after alpha-beta-depleted transplantation in children. Trimming cost V 3 bases and J 3 bases, with 21 bases left between them. This CDR3 has 16 residues. Germline CDR1 DFQATT, CDR2 SNEGSKA (reference sequence). As regards this clonotype: Its antigen remains unknown.

As it was prepared, the TCRbeta library received unique molecular identifiers. TCRdb reprocessed the PCR reads via MiXCR and lists one record per CDR3 protein. This sample has 200,000 to 250,000 distinct CDR3 sequences, with 5.5% to 7% found just once. Study results and limitations: As was reported, about two months after transplant, alpha-beta T cells came from several hundred expanded graft clones. After one year, T-cell counts and TCRbeta diversity mostly came from new T cells. The origin of high day-60 TCRbeta diversity in some patients lay in surviving recipient T cells and thymic progenitors.

The chain combines TRBV20-1 with TRBJ2-7, with a weak D call TRBD2 (6 bases). The sequence came from a boy aged 2 to 9 with acute lymphoblastic leukemia, due to receive a stem cell transplant. The sample was PBMCs, taken before TCRalphabeta/CD19-depleted stem cell transplant. CDR3 sequence (DNA): TGCAGTGCTAGTTTGCCCACCAGGGTCGGGGGCTACGAGCAGTACTTC. Residues: CSASLPTRVGGYEQYF.